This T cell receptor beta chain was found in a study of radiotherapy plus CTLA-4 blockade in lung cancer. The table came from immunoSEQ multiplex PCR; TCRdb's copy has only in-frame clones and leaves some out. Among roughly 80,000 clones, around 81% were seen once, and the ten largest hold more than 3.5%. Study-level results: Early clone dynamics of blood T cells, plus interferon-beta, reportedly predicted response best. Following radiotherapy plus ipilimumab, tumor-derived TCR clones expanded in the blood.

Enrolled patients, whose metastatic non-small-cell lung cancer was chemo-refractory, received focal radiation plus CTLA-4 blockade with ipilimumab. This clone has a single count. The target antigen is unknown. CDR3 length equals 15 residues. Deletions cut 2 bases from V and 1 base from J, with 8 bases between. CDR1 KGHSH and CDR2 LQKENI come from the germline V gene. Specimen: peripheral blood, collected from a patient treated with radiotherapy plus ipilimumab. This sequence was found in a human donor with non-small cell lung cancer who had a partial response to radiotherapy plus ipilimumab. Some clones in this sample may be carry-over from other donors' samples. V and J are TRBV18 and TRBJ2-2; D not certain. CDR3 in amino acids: CASSPGPQNTGELFF. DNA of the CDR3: TGTGCCAGCTCACCAGGGCCCCAGAACACCGGGGAGCTGTTTTTT. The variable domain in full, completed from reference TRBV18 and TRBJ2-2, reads NAGVMQNPRHLVRRRGQEARLRCSPMKGHSHVYWYRQLPEEGLKFMVYLQKENIIDESGMPKERFSAEFPKEGPSILRIQQVVRGDSAAYFCASSPGPQNTGELFFGEGSRLTVL.